The 21 T cell receptor beta chains below all came from one sample that was sequenced in a study of control samples from healthy donors and cancer patients. Repertoires were generated with immunoSEQ multiplex PCR, while TCRdb's copy carries only in-frame clones and drops some. Among under 150,000 clones, over 90% were seen once, and the ten largest hold 2% to 3%. The source material was blood. These receptors all stem from a man aged 30-40 years in good health.

The chain has TRBV19 and TRBJ1-2, with D perhaps TRBD1 (6 bases). The CDR3 runs 12 residues. Trimming stripped 9 bases from V and 3 bases from J, with 11 bases between. From germline, CDR1 is LNHDA and CDR2 SQIVND (reference sequence). The CDR3 loop reads CASLQGDYGYTF. The CDR3 DNA reads as TGTGCCAGCCTACAGGGCGACTATGGCTACACCTTC.

The V gene is TRBV6-4, the J gene TRBJ2-5; 12 bases line up with TRBD2. CDR3 length equals 15 residues. Germline V gene data show CDR1 as MRHNA and CDR2 as SNTAGT. V was clipped by 5 bases and J by 0 bases; unmatched bases: 1. CDR3 DNA sequence: TGTGCCAGCAGTCGACTAGCGGGGGACCAAGAGACCCAGTACTTC. Its protein product is CASSRLAGDQETQYF.

The count of this clone is one. The chain has TRBV6-4 and TRBJ2-7, with TRBD2 as a possible D gene (6 bases). Germline CDR1 is MRHNA and CDR2 is SNTAGT. This CDR3 contains 16 residues. V was trimmed by 4 bases and J by 0 bases, leaving 16 bases between them. CDR3 loop: CASSAVDQEGSYEQYF. In DNA form, the CDR3 reads TGTGCCAGCAGTGCCGTCGACCAGGAGGGCTCCTACGAGCAGTACTTC.

This chain joins TRBV10-3 and TRBJ1-5; D is unresolved. V was pared by 0 bases and J by 0 bases, with 12 bases between. Germline assignment: CDR1 ENHRY and CDR2 SYGVKD. The CDR3 has 17 residues. CDR3 in amino acids: CAISESPGPYSNQPQHF. The CDR3 nucleotides read TGTGCCATCAGTGAGTCGCCAGGACCTTATAGCAATCAGCCCCAGCATTTT.

This clone is a singleton in its sample. The chain is built from TRBV7-9 and TRBJ1-6; D is unresolved. With 2 bases removed from V and 6 bases from J, the gap between germline ends came to 11 bases. The CDR3 has 15 amino acids. CDR1 is SEHNR and CDR2 is FQNEAQ in the germline V gene (reference sequence). The CDR3 DNA reads as TGTGCCAGCAGCTTACTGGGAGGGTCTAATTCACCCCTCCACTTT. This translates into CASSLLGGSNSPLHF.

The chain carries TRBV19 and TRBJ2-2; D remains ambiguous. The CDR3 is made up of 14 amino acids. Per germline, CDR1 LNHDA and CDR2 SQIVND (reference sequence). Trimming shortened V by 6 bases and J by 4 bases, and 12 bases separated the two germline ends. The CDR3 coding sequence is TGTGCCAGTAGAAGTAGCAGCAGCACCGGGGAGCTGTTTTTT. Its protein product is CASRSSSSTGELFF. Looking up the rest from reference TRBV19 and TRBJ2-2 gives the full variable domain: DGGITQSPKYLFRKEGQNVTLSCEQNLNHDAMYWYRQDPGQGLRLIYYSQIVNDFQKGDIAEGYSVSREKKESFPLTVTSAQKNPTAFYLCASRSSSSTGELFFGEGSRLTVL.

The V call is TRBV4-2, the J call TRBJ2-2; 12 bases are a match to TRBD2. V was clipped by 4 bases and J by 0 bases; unmatched bases: 9. Germline V lookup: CDR1 LGHNA, CDR2 YNFKEQ. The CDR3 is 19 residues long. The CDR3 spells CASSLGTSGSSANTGELFF. The CDR3 region has the DNA TGTGCCAGCAGCCTAGGGACTAGCGGGTCTTCCGCGAACACCGGGGAGCTGTTTTTT.

The CDR3 region has the DNA TGTGCCACCAGTGGACAGGGGGAAGTCGGGGAGCTGTTTTTT. Amino acids: CATSGQGEVGELFF. The chain employs TRBV24-1 and TRBJ2-2; 9 bases match TRBD1. This CDR3 has 14 residues. The V segment lost 5 bases and the J segment 7 bases; nucleotides outside the gene matches: 4. Germline V CDR1 and CDR2: KGHDR, SFDVKD.

This chain links TRBV11-2 with TRBJ2-5, with D maybe TRBD1 (6 bases). Germline V gives CDR1 SGHAT, CDR2 FQNNGV. The CDR3 totals 17 residues. With 6 bases removed from V and 7 bases from J, the gap between germline ends came to 27 bases. The CDR3 protein is CASSLGTGNPINATQYF. The CDR3 region has the DNA TGTGCCAGCAGTCTTGGCACAGGGAACCCCATAAATGCGACCCAGTACTTC.

The CDR3 region is CAATMRGFSTGELFF. The CDR3 DNA reads as TGCGCCGCTACTATGAGGGGGTTCAGCACCGGGGAGCTGTTTTTT. This sequence joins TRBV10-2 and TRBJ2-2; TRBD1 is a possible D gene (6 bases). This CDR3 region has 15 residues. In germline, CDR1 is WSHSY, CDR2 SAAADI. V lost 11 bases and J 4 bases, leaving 20 bases between the germline ends.

This chain links TRBV7-2 with TRBJ2-1; tentative D call: TRBD1 (6 bases). V was shortened by 2 bases and J by 3 bases, with 20 bases between the two germline ends. Per the germline V gene, CDR1 is SGHTA and CDR2 is FQGNSA. The CDR3 consists of 18 residues. The DNA of the CDR3 is TGTGCCAGCAGCTTAAAGGGGGTCGGTTTGGAACACTACAATGAGCAGTTCTTC. Protein: CASSLKGVGLEHYNEQFF.

The chain carries TRBV6-1 and TRBJ2-7, with D possibly being TRBD1 (6 bases). The CDR3 extends over 15 amino acids. Per germline, CDR1 MNHNS and CDR2 SASEGT. Deletions cut 1 base from V and 3 bases from J, with 13 bases between. The CDR3 bases are TGTGCCAGCAGTGAAGAGGACAGTAGCCTCTACGAGCAGTACGTC. Its translation: CASSEEDSSLYEQYV.

This clone has just one count. The chain has TRBV5-1 and TRBJ1-4; D may be TRBD1 (6 bases). V lost 4 bases and J 0 bases, leaving 7 bases between the germline ends. From germline, CDR1 is SGHRS and CDR2 YFSETQ. This CDR3 contains 14 residues. The CDR3 DNA is TGCGCCAGCAGCCAGGGGACAACTAATGAAAAACTGTTTTTT. Translating gives CASSQGTTNEKLFF.

The chain is built from TRBV11-2 and TRBJ1-1; D not resolved. There are 14 residues in the CDR3. Germline V gene lookup returns CDR1 SGHAT and CDR2 FQNNGV. The V gene lost 5 bases and the J gene lost 3 bases, with 13 bases spanning the gap. The CDR3 loop is CASSSGITDTEAFF. For the CDR3, the DNA is TGTGCCAGCAGCAGCGGCATAACAGACACTGAAGCTTTCTTT.

The chain is built from TRBV6-2 or TRBV6-3 and TRBJ2-6; 11 nucleotides line up with TRBD2. V dropped 1 base and J dropped 3; count of bases not matched to a gene: 5. Per the germline V gene, CDR1 is MNHEY and CDR2 is SVGEGT. This CDR3 is 18 amino acids long. This CDR3 reads CASSYFVAGGLGANVLTF. The CDR3 DNA reads TGTGCCAGCAGTTACTTCGTAGCGGGGGGGCTTGGGGCCAACGTCCTGACTTTC.

The gene calls are TRBV18 and TRBJ1-2, with D tentatively TRBD1 (6 bases). CDR1 KGHSH and CDR2 LQKENI come from the germline V gene. Deletions cut 3 bases from V and 2 bases from J, with 10 bases between. The CDR3 totals 14 residues. The CDR3 region is CASSPDQGNYGYTF. The CDR3 DNA is TGTGCCAGCTCACCCGATCAGGGGAACTATGGCTACACCTTC.

For the CDR3, the DNA is TGTGCCAGCCGATCCACAGGGATTGAAAAACTGTTTTTT. Translated: CASRSTGIEKLFF. The V gene is TRBV18, the J gene TRBJ1-4; perhaps TRBD1 as D (6 bases). Germline-derived CDR1 and CDR2 are KGHSH and LQKENI. Trimming pared 8 bases from V and 7 bases from J, leaving 14 bases between. The CDR3 spans 13 residues.

The chain joins TRBV6-5 to TRBJ1-6; D unclear. V was pared by 3 bases and J by 7 bases, with 10 bases between. The CDR3 length is 14 residues. CDR1 MNHEY and CDR2 SVGAGI come from the germline V gene. The CDR3 coding sequence is TGTGCCAGCAGTTATAGTATCGCAAATTCACCCCTCCACTTT. Protein sequence: CASSYSIANSPLHF.

A few counts support this clone. CDR3 nucleotides: TGTGCGAGCGTTGAGGGGGCCTACGAGCAGTACTTC. This codes for CASVEGAYEQYF. The chain employs TRBV6-5 and TRBJ2-7, with a tentative D call TRBD1 (6 bases). From germline, CDR1 is MNHEY and CDR2 SVGAGI. The CDR3 length is 12 residues.

The chain recombines TRBV6-5 with TRBJ2-7, with 8 bases aligning to TRBD2. This CDR3 is built from 14 residues. Trimming took 5 bases from V and 6 from J; bases not matched to a gene: 9. The germline V gene encodes CDR1 MNHEY and CDR2 SVGAGI. In DNA form, the CDR3 reads TGTGCCAGCAGTAACCTCGCCGGGGGGGGCGAGCAGTACTTC. This sequence encodes CASSNLAGGGEQYF.

This chain uses TRBV5-4 with TRBJ2-7; D not resolved. Trimming shortened V by 0 bases and J by 0 bases, and 13 bases separated the two germline ends. CDR1 SGHNT and CDR2 YYREEE come from the germline V gene (reference sequence). The CDR3 is made up of 16 amino acids. The CDR3 region has the DNA TGTGCCAGCAGCTTGGATCGGGCTGGGATCTCCTACGAGCAGTACTTC. It is translated as CASSLDRAGISYEQYF.